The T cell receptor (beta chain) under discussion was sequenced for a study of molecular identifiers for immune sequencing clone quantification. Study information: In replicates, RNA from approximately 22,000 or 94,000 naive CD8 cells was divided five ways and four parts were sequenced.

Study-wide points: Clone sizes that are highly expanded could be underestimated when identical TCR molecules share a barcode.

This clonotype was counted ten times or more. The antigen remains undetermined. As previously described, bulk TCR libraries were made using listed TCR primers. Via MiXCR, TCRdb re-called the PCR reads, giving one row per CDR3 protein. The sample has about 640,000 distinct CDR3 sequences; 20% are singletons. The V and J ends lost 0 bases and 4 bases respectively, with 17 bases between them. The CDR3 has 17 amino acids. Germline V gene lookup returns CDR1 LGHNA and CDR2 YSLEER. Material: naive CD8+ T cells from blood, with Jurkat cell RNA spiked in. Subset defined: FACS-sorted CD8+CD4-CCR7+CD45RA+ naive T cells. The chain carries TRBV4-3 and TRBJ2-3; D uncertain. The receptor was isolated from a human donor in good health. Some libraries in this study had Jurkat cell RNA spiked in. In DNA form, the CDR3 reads TGCGCCAGCAGCCAAGATAGTGATTCCGGTGGTTCAGATACGCAGTATTTT. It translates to CASSQDSDSGGSDTQYF.